This T cell receptor beta chain comes out of a study of blood T cell repertoires in COVID-19. How the authors handled the data: Reference gene primer amplification gave nucleated cell count estimates. The method was immunoSEQ multiplex PCR; TCRdb's version includes in-frame clones alone and lacks a portion of them. The V and J calls and clone size come from that table; D and trimming were worked out from the DNA. The sample has tens of thousands of clones; about four fifths are singletons. The CDR3 is 13 residues long. V was cut by 1 base and J by 3 bases, with 7 bases left in between. Germline V gene data show CDR1 as SGHVS and CDR2 as FQNEAQ.

The chain links TRBV7-8 to TRBJ2-7; TRBD2 is a possible D gene (5 bases). This receptor was obtained from a woman aged 70-85 years with acute or convalescent COVID-19. Sequencing input: peripheral blood. The CDR3 spells CASSLGESYEQYF. In DNA form, the CDR3 reads TGTGCCAGCAGCTTAGGGGAGAGCTACGAGCAGTACTTC.